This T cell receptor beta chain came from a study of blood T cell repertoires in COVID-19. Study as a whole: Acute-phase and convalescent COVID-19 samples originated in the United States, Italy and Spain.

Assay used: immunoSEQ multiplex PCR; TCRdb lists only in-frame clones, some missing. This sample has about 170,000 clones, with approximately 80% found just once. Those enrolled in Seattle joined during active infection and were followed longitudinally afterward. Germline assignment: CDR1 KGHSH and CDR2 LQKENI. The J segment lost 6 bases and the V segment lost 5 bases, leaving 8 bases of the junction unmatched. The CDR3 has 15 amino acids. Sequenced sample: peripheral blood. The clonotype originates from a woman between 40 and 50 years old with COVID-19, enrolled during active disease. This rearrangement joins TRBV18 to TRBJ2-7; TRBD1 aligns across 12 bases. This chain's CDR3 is CASSRGQGAFGEQYF. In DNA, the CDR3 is TGTGCCAGCTCAAGGGGACAGGGGGCGTTCGGCGAGCAGTACTTC.